Each of the 20 T cell receptor beta chains below was sequenced from the same sample in a study of blood T cell repertoires in COVID-19. Produced via immunoSEQ multiplex PCR; TCRdb's table is partial and in-frame only. The data contain fewer than 500,000 clones, 88% of them singletons. Material: PBMCs or T cells enriched from blood (not recorded which). Receptors were obtained from a woman aged 25-40 years with acute COVID-19.

The CDR3 sequence is CASSLSGGGPSEQYF. The CDR3 DNA is TGTGCCAGCAGCCTTAGCGGGGGGGGGCCCTCCGAGCAGTACTTC. J is TRBJ2-7 and V is TRBV2; 11 bases are shared with TRBD2. V lost 6 bases and J lost 6; bases outside the gene matches: 10. Germline V gene lookup returns CDR1 SNHLY and CDR2 FYNNEI. The CDR3 is 15 amino acids.

This sequence joins TRBV30 and TRBJ1-6; 7 bases are a match to TRBD1. Germline CDR1 is GTSNPN and CDR2 is SVGIG (reference sequence). This CDR3 has 13 residues. V lost 5 bases to trimming and J lost 5 bases; unmatched junction nucleotides: 3. Written as DNA, the CDR3 is TGTGCCTGGGGAGGACAGGATAATTCACCCCTCCACTTT. Amino acid sequence: CAWGGQDNSPLHF.

The rearrangement uses TRBV6-6 and TRBJ1-1, with unresolved D. The length of the CDR3 is 16 residues. V dropped 6 bases and J dropped 4 bases, with 21 bases sitting between them. Germline V gene lookup returns CDR1 MNHNY and CDR2 SVGAGI (reference sequence). The CDR3 is CASRRRTTHVGTEAFF. DNA for the CDR3: TGTGCCAGCAGGCGGAGAACCACACACGTGGGCACTGAAGCTTTCTTT.

J is TRBJ1-1 and V is TRBV7-9; D not certain. The V gene lost 5 bases and the J gene lost 0 bases, with 10 bases spanning the gap. This CDR3 is 14 amino acids long. Germline assignment: CDR1 SEHNR and CDR2 FQNEAQ (reference sequence). The chain's CDR3 is CASSPGILNTEAFF. CDR3 DNA: TGTGCCAGCAGCCCGGGTATACTGAACACTGAAGCTTTCTTT.

In its sample, this clone was seen once. The chain joins TRBV7-9 to TRBJ2-6, with TRBD1 as a possible D gene (5 bases). This CDR3 has 18 amino acids. Germline CDR1 is SEHNR and CDR2 is FQNEAQ (reference sequence). Trimming cost V 2 bases and J 0 bases, with 14 bases left between them. CDR3 DNA sequence: TGTGCCAGCAGCTTATTACAGGTGCTCATCTCTGGGGCCAACGTCCTGACTTTC. Encoded protein: CASSLLQVLISGANVLTF.

For the CDR3, the DNA is TGTGCCAGCAGCTCGTTTACAGCCGGGACAGGGGCGGACAATGAGCAGTTCTTC. It translates to CASSSFTAGTGADNEQFF. The chain recombines TRBV7-9 with TRBJ2-1, with 10 positions matching TRBD1. Germline assignment: CDR1 SEHNR and CDR2 FQNEAQ (reference sequence). J lost 5 bases, V lost 4 bases, and 14 bases had no gene match. The CDR3 runs to 18 residues.

The chain has TRBV27 and TRBJ1-1, with D unresolved. The germline CDR1 and CDR2 sequences are MNHEY and SMNVEV (reference sequence). This CDR3 spans 14 amino acids. V shed 1 base and J shed 0 bases, with 6 bases lying between them. CDR3 residues: CASSLLPVNTEAFF. The CDR3, as DNA: TGTGCCAGCAGTTTATTACCGGTGAACACTGAAGCTTTCTTT.

The rearrangement uses TRBV7-8 and TRBJ1-1, with 9 bases identical to TRBD1. The CDR3 totals 15 residues. With V trimmed by 5 bases and J by 8 bases, 12 bases remained unmatched. Germline loops: CDR1 SGHVS, CDR2 FQNEAQ. As DNA, the CDR3 is TGTGCCAGCAGCCCCCGACAGGGGGAGTATCGGGAAGCTTTCTTT. Residues: CASSPRQGEYREAFF.

The chain has TRBV9 and TRBJ1-3, with unresolved D. Germline CDR1 SGDLS, CDR2 YYNGEE. V lost 0 bases and J 4 bases, leaving 5 bases between the germline ends. The length of the CDR3 is 13 residues. The CDR3, as DNA: TGTGCCAGCAGCGTAGACGGGGGAAACACCATATATTTT. This gives the protein CASSVDGGNTIYF.

This chain links TRBV18 with TRBJ1-1; D not resolved. Germline-derived CDR1 and CDR2 are KGHSH and LQKENI. The CDR3 extends over 14 amino acids. The germline V and J ends were trimmed by 6 bases and 0 bases, with 11 bases remaining between them. The CDR3 DNA reads TGTGCCAGCTCGGCCTTTTCTTTGAACACTGAAGCTTTCTTT. Protein product: CASSAFSLNTEAFF.

The J gene is TRBJ2-2, the V gene TRBV9; D ambiguous. With 0 bases removed from V and 0 bases from J, the gap between germline ends came to 6 bases. The CDR3 sequence is 15 residues long. Germline assignment: CDR1 SGDLS and CDR2 YYNGEE. This CDR3 reads CASSVASSNTGELFF. The CDR3 DNA is TGTGCCAGCAGCGTAGCTAGTTCGAACACCGGGGAGCTGTTTTTT.

As regards this clone: In the same sample, other DNA sequences code for this CDR3. The chain links TRBV5-6 to TRBJ1-1, with D unclear. The CDR3 runs to 13 residues. V dropped 0 bases and J dropped 5 bases, with 8 bases sitting between them. Germline V gene sequence: CDR1 SGHDT, CDR2 YYEEEE. The CDR3 loop reads CASSLGGETEAFF. CDR3 nucleotide sequence: TGTGCCAGCAGCTTGGGGGGAGAGACTGAAGCTTTCTTT.

The rearrangement links TRBV6-5 to TRBJ2-7; 7 bases are shared with TRBD2. The CDR3 is 15 residues long. The V gene's germline CDR1 is MNHEY and CDR2 SVGAGI. V lost 0 bases, J lost 5 bases, and 7 bases stayed unmatched. CDR3 protein: CASSYSGRDGNEQYF. CDR3 coding DNA: TGTGCCAGCAGTTACTCGGGGAGGGATGGTAACGAGCAGTACTTC.

This clone was seen more than once but under ten times. The rearrangement links TRBV11-3 to TRBJ1-1; 8 bases are shared with TRBD1. J lost 4 bases, V lost 5 bases, and 6 bases had no gene match. CDR3 length equals 14 residues. From germline, CDR1 is SGHNT and CDR2 YENEEA. CDR3 in amino acids: CASSEGTGGTEAFF. CDR3 DNA: TGTGCCAGCAGCGAGGGTACAGGGGGCACTGAAGCTTTCTTT.

The chain employs TRBV30 and TRBJ1-2, with D possibly TRBD1 on 5 matching bases. V was trimmed by 6 bases and J by 3 bases, leaving 11 bases between them. Per the germline V gene, CDR1 is GTSNPN and CDR2 is SVGIG (reference sequence). CDR3 size: 12 residues. CDR3 residues: CACRQPDYGYTF. CDR3 nucleotides: TGTGCCTGTAGACAGCCCGACTATGGCTACACCTTC.

CDR3 sequence: CASSLNTRTGELFF. The CDR3 region has the DNA TGTGCCAGCTCACTTAATACTCGCACCGGGGAGCTGTTTTTT. The V call is TRBV18, the J call TRBJ2-2; no firm D call. Trimming removed 4 bases at V and 4 bases at J, with 10 bases between. CDR3 length: 14 residues. CDR1 is KGHSH, CDR2 LQKENI, per germline.

Turning to this clone: Other nucleotide sequences from this sample produce the same CDR3. The chain links TRBV2 to TRBJ2-7; a weak D match, TRBD2 (5 bases). The CDR3 totals 12 residues. Germline V lookup: CDR1 SNHLY, CDR2 FYNNEI. Trimming cost V 6 bases and J 4 bases, with 10 bases left between them. DNA for the CDR3: TGTGCCAGCAGCCGGACTGTTTACGAGCAGTACTTC. Its translation: CASSRTVYEQYF. Supplemented by reference TRBV2 and TRBJ2-7, the full variable domain reads EPEVTQTPSHQVTQMGQEVILRCVPISNHLYFYWYRQILGQKVEFLVSFYNNEISEKSEIFDDQFSVERPDGSNFTLKIRSTKLEDSAMYFCASSRTVYEQYFGPGTRLTVT.

Only one count was recorded for this clone. The rearrangement links TRBV10-3 to TRBJ2-7; 7 bases map to TRBD1. V shed 3 bases, J shed 11 bases, and the junction held 7 bases outside the gene matches. Germline CDR1 reads ENHRY; CDR2 reads SYGVKD. The CDR3 totals 12 residues. CDR3 sequence reads: CAISDPTGTEYF. Written as DNA, the CDR3 is TGTGCCATCAGTGACCCGACAGGGACAGAGTACTTC.

The chain has TRBV10-3 and TRBJ2-7; TRBD1 matches 8 bases. V lost 4 bases to trimming and J lost 0 bases; unmatched junction nucleotides: 8. CDR3 length: 16 amino acids. Per the germline V gene, CDR1 is ENHRY and CDR2 is SYGVKD. Here the CDR3 reads CAISGPMTGASYEQYF. CDR3 bases: TGTGCCATCAGTGGGCCGATGACAGGGGCCTCCTACGAGCAGTACTTC.

The rearrangement uses TRBV19 and TRBJ2-3; possibly TRBD1 for D (6 bases). The CDR3 length is 14 residues. CDR1 is LNHDA, CDR2 SQIVND, per germline (reference sequence). Between the trimmed V and J ends, which lost 5 bases and 1 base, there was a span of 10 bases. The CDR3 region has the DNA TGTGCCAGTAGTTACCGACAGGGCACAGATACGCAGTATTTT. Its translation is CASSYRQGTDTQYF.